This T cell receptor (beta chain) was profiled in a study of blood T cell repertoires in COVID-19. The Seattle patients, enrolled during active infection, were followed longitudinally. Clones were read by immunoSEQ multiplex PCR, and TCRdb kept only the in-frame ones, dropping some. In the table there are approximately 150,000 clones, 70% to 80% of which are singletons. This CDR3 is built from 14 residues. Trimming left V 1 base short and J 6 bases short, with 11 bases between. Germline V gene sequence: CDR1 SGHAT, CDR2 FQNNGV. This chain connects TRBV11-2 to TRBJ2-3; the D gene is possibly TRBD2 (5 bases). This clonotype was obtained from a woman aged 55-75 years with COVID-19, enrolled during active disease. The sample taken for sequencing was peripheral blood. The CDR3 protein is CASSLAGSWDTQYF. The CDR3 DNA follows: TGTGCCAGCAGCTTAGCGGGGTCCTGGGATACGCAGTATTTT.